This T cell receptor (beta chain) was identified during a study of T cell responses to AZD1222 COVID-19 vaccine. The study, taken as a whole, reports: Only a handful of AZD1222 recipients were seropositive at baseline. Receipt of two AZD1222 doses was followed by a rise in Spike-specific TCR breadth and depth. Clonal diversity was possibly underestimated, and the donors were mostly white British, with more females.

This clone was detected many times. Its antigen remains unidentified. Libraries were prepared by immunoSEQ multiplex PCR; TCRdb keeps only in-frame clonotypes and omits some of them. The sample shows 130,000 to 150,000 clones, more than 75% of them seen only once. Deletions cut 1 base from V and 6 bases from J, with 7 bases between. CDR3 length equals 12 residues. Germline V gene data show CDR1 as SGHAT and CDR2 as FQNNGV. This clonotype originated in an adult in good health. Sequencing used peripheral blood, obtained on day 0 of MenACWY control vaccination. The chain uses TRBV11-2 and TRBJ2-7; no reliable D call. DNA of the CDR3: TGTGCCAGCAGCTTAGCGACCCTCGAGCAGTACGTC. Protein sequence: CASSLATLEQYV.